One and the same sample provided the 18 T cell receptor beta chains below, sequenced in a study of T cell responses to AZD1222 COVID-19 vaccine. Libraries were prepared by immunoSEQ multiplex PCR; TCRdb keeps only in-frame clonotypes and omits some of them. This repertoire includes about 140,000 clones. The sequencing input was peripheral blood. The receptors were gathered from an adult in good health.

The chain joins TRBV29-1 to TRBJ2-3, with 9 bases matching TRBD1. Germline assignment: CDR1 SQVTM and CDR2 ANQGSEA. The CDR3 is 13 residues long. Trimming at V came to 1 base and at J to 4 bases, leaving 0 bases not matched to a gene. The CDR3 is CSVEGTGADTQYF. Written as DNA, the CDR3 is TGCAGCGTTGAAGGGACAGGGGCAGATACGCAGTATTTT.

This chain joins TRBV20-1 and TRBJ1-3; 7 bases agree with TRBD1. V lost 3 bases, J lost 2 bases, and 7 bases stayed unmatched. CDR3 length: 15 residues. CDR1 and CDR2 (germline): DFQATT, SNEGSKA (reference sequence). CDR3 coding DNA: TGCAGTGCTAGTGACAGGGCCCGAACTGGAAACACCATATATTTT. It yields the protein CSASDRARTGNTIYF.

This chain uses TRBV6-5 with TRBJ1-2; D is ambiguous. The V gene lost 6 bases and the J gene lost 2 bases, with 13 bases spanning the gap. The CDR3 contains 14 residues. Looked up from germline, CDR1 is MNHEY and CDR2 is SVGAGI. The CDR3 DNA reads as TGTGCCAGCAGGAGAAGAGGGCTGAACTATGGCTACACCTTC. This encodes CASRRRGLNYGYTF.

V usage is TRBV4-1 and J usage is TRBJ2-3, with 7 bases aligning to TRBD2. The CDR3 sequence is 15 residues long. The V gene's germline CDR1 is MGHRA and CDR2 YSYEKL. J was trimmed by 2 bases and V by 5 bases; bases with no gene match: 7. The CDR3 coding sequence is TGCGCCAGCAGCTTAAGGCTAGCGGCCACAGATACGCAGTATTTT. Translation gives CASSLRLAATDTQYF.

This rearrangement joins TRBV18 to TRBJ1-1; 7 nucleotides line up with TRBD1. CDR3 length: 14 amino acids. V dropped 3 bases and J dropped 1; count of bases not matched to a gene: 2. Germline V lookup: CDR1 KGHSH, CDR2 LQKENI. DNA for the CDR3: TGTGCCAGCTCACCGGGACAGCCGAACACTGAAGCTTTCTTT. The encoded protein is CASSPGQPNTEAFF.

The genes are TRBV6-5 and TRBJ2-5; perhaps TRBD2 as D (6 bases). This CDR3 is 12 amino acids long. Per the germline V gene, CDR1 is MNHEY and CDR2 is SVGAGI. V was cut by 2 bases and J by 5 bases, with 6 bases left in between. In nucleotides, the CDR3 is TGTGCCAGCAGTTACGGGGGGGAGACCCAGTACTTC. Translation gives CASSYGGETQYF.

The chain is built from TRBV5-1 and TRBJ1-1; 7 bases match TRBD1. CDR3 length: 13 amino acids. The J segment lost 5 bases and the V segment lost 8 bases, leaving 9 bases of the junction unmatched. Per germline, CDR1 SGHRS and CDR2 YFSETQ. The chain's CDR3 is CASKGQGGTEAFF. For the CDR3, the DNA is TGCGCCAGTAAGGGCCAGGGGGGAACTGAAGCTTTCTTT.

The chain has TRBV15 and TRBJ1-1; D is ambiguous. The CDR3 runs 14 residues. Germline V CDR1 and CDR2: LNHNV, YYDKDF (reference sequence). V lost 0 bases to trimming and J lost 1 base, with 6 bases between them. The CDR3 is CATSRDTGNTEAFF. DNA for the CDR3: TGTGCCACCAGCAGAGACACGGGGAACACTGAAGCTTTCTTT. Combining the CDR3 with reference TRBV15 and TRBJ1-1 gives the whole variable domain DAMVIQNPRYQVTQFGKPVTLSCSQTLNHNVMYWYQQKSSQAPKLLFHYYDKDFNNEADTPDNFQSRRPNTSFCFLDIRSPGLGDTAMYLCATSRDTGNTEAFFGQGTRLTVV.

The chain links TRBV18 to TRBJ2-7, with TRBD1 matching over 10 bases. With V trimmed by 3 bases and J by 3 bases, 5 bases remained unmatched. The germline gives CDR1 KGHSH, CDR2 LQKENI. CDR3 length equals 15 residues. Written as DNA, the CDR3 is TGTGCCAGCTCACCCTCCGGGACAGGGGTCTACGAGCAGTACTTC. Translation gives CASSPSGTGVYEQYF.

This chain connects TRBV7-6 to TRBJ2-3; 9 bases agree with TRBD2. Germline CDR1 is SGHVS and CDR2 is FNYEAQ. The CDR3 totals 18 residues. Trimming removed 4 bases from V and 2 bases from J; junction bases left unmatched: 13. The CDR3 nucleotides read TGTGCCAGCAGCTACCGGACTAGCGCGGTGGGGAACACAGATACGCAGTATTTT. This gives the protein CASSYRTSAVGNTDTQYF.

The gene calls are TRBV25-1 and TRBJ1-3; D is unresolved. The V end was cut by 2 bases, the J end by 0 bases, with 14 bases between. The CDR3 is 17 amino acids. Germline lookup yields CDR1 MGHDK and CDR2 SYGVNS. The CDR3 sequence is CASSESREYASGNTIYF. For the CDR3, the DNA is TGTGCCAGCAGTGAAAGTCGGGAGTATGCCTCTGGAAACACCATATATTTT.

The chain carries TRBV7-2 and TRBJ2-2, with 11 bases fitting TRBD2. This CDR3 is 14 amino acids long. Trimming removed 5 bases from V and 6 bases from J; junction bases left unmatched: 2. Germline loops: CDR1 SGHTA, CDR2 FQGNSA. CDR3 in amino acids: CASSGSGGAGELFF. CDR3 DNA sequence: TGTGCCAGCAGCGGTAGCGGGGGGGCCGGGGAGCTGTTTTTT.

This chain connects TRBV27 to TRBJ1-3; D unclear. The germline CDR1 and CDR2 sequences are MNHEY and SMNVEV (reference sequence). This CDR3 comprises 13 residues. V gave up 4 bases and J gave up 0 bases, with 4 bases separating them. Written as DNA, the CDR3 is TGTGCCAGCAGTTCACACTCTGGAAACACCATATATTTT. This translates into CASSSHSGNTIYF.

The chain joins TRBV13 to TRBJ1-1; unclear D gene. The CDR3 extends over 13 amino acids. Trimming stripped 1 base from V and 3 bases from J, with 6 bases between. Germline V CDR1 and CDR2: PRHDT, FYEKMQ (reference sequence). CDR3 loop: CASSLDRDTEAFF. The DNA of the CDR3 is TGTGCCAGCAGCTTAGACCGGGACACTGAAGCTTTCTTT.

Remarks on this clone: The identical CDR3 is also encoded by other nucleotide sequences in the sample. V and J are TRBV18 and TRBJ1-2; TRBD1 matches at 7 bases. Germline V gene data show CDR1 as KGHSH and CDR2 as LQKENI. Trimming at V came to 2 bases and at J to 4 bases, leaving 1 base not matched to a gene. The CDR3 contains 13 residues. In DNA form, the CDR3 reads TGTGCCAGCTCACCATCAGGGGGCTATGGCTACACCTTC. It is translated as CASSPSGGYGYTF.

This chain joins TRBV15 and TRBJ1-5; D is perhaps TRBD1 (6 bases). The V end lost 7 bases, the J end lost 0 bases, and 16 bases lay between the germline ends. This CDR3 has 16 amino acids. Germline-derived CDR1 and CDR2 are LNHNV and YYDKDF (reference sequence). The CDR3 loop is CATTQGWGSSNQPQHF. CDR3 nucleotide sequence: TGTGCCACCACCCAGGGGTGGGGTTCTAGCAATCAGCCCCAGCATTTT. Drawing the rest from reference TRBV15 and TRBJ1-5, the complete variable domain is DAMVIQNPRYQVTQFGKPVTLSCSQTLNHNVMYWYQQKSSQAPKLLFHYYDKDFNNEADTPDNFQSRRPNTSFCFLDIRSPGLGDTAMYLCATTQGWGSSNQPQHFGDGTRLSIL.

The rearrangement links TRBV5-1 to TRBJ1-2; 10 bases map to TRBD1. Germline V CDR1 and CDR2: SGHRS, YFSETQ. The CDR3 totals 14 residues. With V trimmed by 5 bases and J by 5 bases, 6 bases remained unmatched. The CDR3 coding sequence is TGCGCCAGCAGGAAGGGGGACAGGGGTTATGGCTACACCTTC. This codes for CASRKGDRGYGYTF.

The chain uses TRBV4-2 and TRBJ1-4; no clear D gene. V lost 3 bases and J lost 5, with 16 bases in between. This CDR3 has 16 residues. Germline V gives CDR1 LGHNA, CDR2 YNFKEQ. CDR3 nucleotides: TGTGCCAGCAGCCAGCAACTCGGAGGGCGGAATGAAAAACTGTTTTTT. It codes for CASSQQLGGRNEKLFF.